These 26 T cell receptor beta chains came from one sample sequenced in a study of blood T cells in healthy people across ages. Next came a second PCR, run for about 6 to 11 cycles, which used a sample-barcoded 5' primer along with a J-beta primer mix. TCRdb re-called the 5' RACE reads through MiXCR, storing one row per CDR3 protein. The profile covers about 1.1 million distinct CDR3 sequences, with 35% to 45% appearing a single time and around 13% taken by the ten largest. Sequenced: blood. The receptors derive from a man aged 18 to 30 in good health.

The rearrangement joins TRBV3-1 to TRBJ1-1, with D perhaps TRBD1 (5 bases). Germline CDR1 LGHDT, CDR2 YNNKEL (reference sequence). CDR3 size: 12 residues. V lost 4 bases, J lost 8 bases, and 11 bases lay in between. CDR3 nucleotide sequence: TGTGCCAGCAGCCGCGAGGGGTTGGAAGCTTTCTTT. Translated: CASSREGLEAFF.

The chain links TRBV9 to TRBJ1-1; D remains unclear. Germline CDR1 is SGDLS and CDR2 is YYNGEE. The CDR3 spans 14 residues. Trimming took 4 bases from V and 3 from J, leaving 13 bases between them. The CDR3 here is CASSPSSGHTEAFF. CDR3 bases: TGTGCCAGCAGCCCCTCGTCCGGGCACACTGAAGCTTTCTTT. The full variable domain, completed using reference TRBV9 and TRBJ1-1, is DSGVTQTPKHLITATGQRVTLRCSPRSGDLSVYWYQQSLDQGLQFLIQYYNGEERAKGNILERFSAQQFPDLHSELNLSSLELGDSALYFCASSPSSGHTEAFFGQGTRLTVV.

This clonotype was recorded a few times. V gene TRBV4-3 combines with J gene TRBJ2-1; TRBD2 matches 8 bases. V was pared by 3 bases and J by 6 bases, with 7 bases of the junction left unmatched. The CDR3 totals 15 residues. Germline-derived CDR1 and CDR2 are LGHNA and YSLEER. The CDR3: CASSQKTSAGNEQFF. The CDR3 DNA reads as TGCGCCAGCAGCCAGAAGACTAGCGCGGGCAATGAGCAGTTCTTC.

The chain combines TRBV14 with TRBJ2-5, with TRBD1 matching 8 bases. CDR3 size: 17 residues. Trimming at V came to 4 bases and at J to 11 bases, leaving 21 bases not matched to a gene. The germline V gene has CDR1 SGHDN and CDR2 FVKESK. This CDR3 is CASSRTGLRDSYNEQYF. In nucleotides, the CDR3 is TGTGCCAGCAGCCGGACAGGGCTGCGAGACTCCTACAATGAGCAGTACTTC.

The chain has TRBV6-5 and TRBJ1-4; D unresolved. The V end was cut by 2 bases, the J end by 6 bases, with 10 bases between. The CDR3 is 14 amino acids. Germline V gene data show CDR1 as MNHEY and CDR2 as SVGAGI. CDR3 region: CASSYGRRDEKLFF. The CDR3 nucleotides are TGTGCCAGCAGTTACGGGCGACGGGATGAAAAACTGTTTTTT.

This sequence joins TRBV4-3 and TRBJ1-2; D perhaps matches TRBD1 (6 bases). V was shortened by 0 bases and J by 0 bases, with 11 bases between the two germline ends. This CDR3 has 16 amino acids. Germline V gives CDR1 LGHNA, CDR2 YSLEER. CDR3 in amino acids: CASSQDLGGANYGYTF. DNA for the CDR3: TGCGCCAGCAGCCAAGATCTGGGGGGCGCTAACTATGGCTACACCTTC.

As for this clonotype: This may be a read error: a much more frequent sequence differs by one nucleotide. The chain employs TRBV20-1 and TRBJ2-1, with D perhaps TRBD2 (5 bases). The V and J ends lost 6 bases and 0 bases respectively, with 12 bases between them. This CDR3 contains 14 residues. The germline gives CDR1 DFQATT, CDR2 SNEGSKA (reference sequence). CDR3 bases: TGCAGTGCGGACGGGGAAAACTCCTACAATGAGCAGTTCTTC. It codes for CSADGENSYNEQFF.

This clonotype was counted a few times. The CDR3 sequence is CASSYRLGRGSYNEQFF. DNA of the CDR3: TGTGCCAGCAGCTATCGGTTAGGGAGAGGCTCCTACAATGAGCAGTTCTTC. V gene TRBV5-6 combines with J gene TRBJ2-1; D possibly corresponds to TRBD2 (5 bases). CDR1 is SGHDT and CDR2 is YYEEEE in the germline V gene. The CDR3 has 17 residues. V gave up 3 bases and J gave up 0 bases, with 16 bases separating them. Filled out from reference TRBV5-6 and TRBJ2-1, the complete variable domain reads DAGVTQSPTHLIKTRGQQVTLRCSPKSGHDTVSWYQQALGQGPQFIFQYYEEEERQRGNFPDRFSGHQFPNYSSELNVNALLLGDSALYLCASSYRLGRGSYNEQFFGPGTRLTVL.

The V call is TRBV7-2, the J call TRBJ2-1; unclear D gene. Germline CDR1 reads SGHTA; CDR2 reads FQGNSA. This CDR3 spans 15 amino acids. Trimming stripped 1 base from V and 6 bases from J, with 13 bases between. The DNA for the CDR3 is TGTGCCAGCAGCTTAGACCGAGAGACCGCCAATGAGCAGTTCTTC. Translation: CASSLDRETANEQFF.

This rearrangement joins TRBV10-3 to TRBJ2-7; TRBD1 might be the D (6 bases). V shed 3 bases and J shed 0 bases, with 12 bases lying between them. The V gene's germline CDR1 is ENHRY and CDR2 SYGVKD. This CDR3 contains 15 residues. This chain's CDR3 is CAISERRDISYEQYF. CDR3 DNA: TGTGCCATCAGTGAAAGAAGGGACATCTCCTACGAGCAGTACTTC.

The J gene is TRBJ1-5, the V gene TRBV20-1, with 7 bases fitting TRBD1. The length of the CDR3 is 15 residues. V lost 5 bases and J lost 4; bases outside the gene matches: 11. Germline values: CDR1 DFQATT, CDR2 SNEGSKA (reference sequence). The CDR3 sequence is CSASLDRDGNQPQHF. The CDR3 DNA sequence: TGCAGTGCTTCCCTTGACAGGGACGGAAATCAGCCCCAGCATTTT.

This clonotype was seen more than once but under ten times. The J gene is TRBJ1-5, the V gene TRBV10-2, with D unclear. This CDR3 spans 14 amino acids. The V gene lost 3 bases and the J gene lost 0 bases, with 6 bases spanning the gap. CDR1 WSHSY and CDR2 SAAADI come from the germline V gene. Written as DNA, the CDR3 is TGCGCCAGCAGTGACGGTTTTAGCAATCAGCCCCAGCATTTT. Its translation is CASSDGFSNQPQHF.

The chain combines TRBV20-1 with TRBJ1-4; TRBD1 matches at 9 bases. The CDR3 covers 13 residues. The V gene end was trimmed by 1 base and the J gene end by 6 bases; junction bases not matched to a gene: 0. Looked up from germline, CDR1 is DFQATT and CDR2 is SNEGSKA (reference sequence). CDR3 residues: CSARGTGDEKLFF. The CDR3 coding sequence is TGCAGTGCTAGAGGGACAGGGGATGAAAAACTGTTTTTT.

The chain joins TRBV7-2 to TRBJ1-6, with D maybe TRBD1 (5 bases). The CDR3 loop spans 15 amino acids. Trimming took 1 base from V and 6 from J, leaving 10 bases between them. Germline V lookup: CDR1 SGHTA, CDR2 FQGNSA. The CDR3 sequence is CASSLEGISNSPLHF. CDR3 DNA: TGTGCCAGCAGCTTAGAGGGGATTAGTAATTCACCCCTCCACTTT. Drawing the rest from reference TRBV7-2 and TRBJ1-6, the complete variable domain is GAGVSQSPSNKVTEKGKDVELRCDPISGHTALYWYRQSLGQGLEFLIYFQGNSAPDKSGLPSDRFSAERTGGSVSTLTIQRTQQEDSAVYLCASSLEGISNSPLHFGNGTRLTVT.

This chain connects TRBV11-2 to TRBJ1-1; D gene ambiguous. Deletions cut 5 bases from V and 1 base from J, with 17 bases between. Per the germline V gene, CDR1 is SGHAT and CDR2 is FQNNGV. The CDR3 loop spans 16 amino acids. The chain's CDR3 is CASSTSVGLRNTEAFF. CDR3 DNA: TGTGCCAGCAGCACATCGGTAGGGCTAAGGAACACTGAAGCTTTCTTT.

The rearrangement links TRBV12-3 or TRBV12-4 to TRBJ1-2; 9 bases map to TRBD1. CDR3 length: 15 amino acids. With 6 bases clipped from V and 4 bases from J, the junction kept 9 bases outside the gene matches. In nucleotides, the CDR3 is TGTGCCAGCAGAGAACAGGGGGCGGGGGGCTATGGCTACACCTTC. Translating gives CASREQGAGGYGYTF.

The CDR3 reads CASTKTSSPEAFF. CDR3 coding DNA: TGTGCCAGCACCAAGACGAGTTCGCCTGAAGCTTTCTTT. V usage is TRBV12-3 or TRBV12-4 and J usage is TRBJ1-1, with D unresolved. Trimming stripped 7 bases from V and 6 bases from J, with 15 bases between. The CDR3 consists of 13 residues.

The sample holds a few counts of this clonotype. The V and J genes are TRBV15 and TRBJ1-1; 8 nucleotides align to TRBD1. Trimming removed 11 bases from V and 4 bases from J; junction bases left unmatched: 9. Germline V gene data show CDR1 as LNHNV and CDR2 as YYDKDF (reference sequence). This CDR3 comprises 13 residues. The CDR3 nucleotides are TGTGCCGCGCAAACAGGGGGTCGCACTGAAGCTTTCTTT. Its protein product is CAAQTGGRTEAFF.

The chain is built from TRBV7-2 and TRBJ2-3, with 11 bases fitting TRBD2. CDR1 SGHTA and CDR2 FQGNSA come from the germline V gene. Trimming cost V 6 bases and J 3 bases; bases outside gene matches: 8. The CDR3 extends over 16 amino acids. CDR3 residues: CASRLRTSGLTDTQYF. CDR3 sequence (DNA): TGTGCCAGCAGACTACGGACTAGCGGGCTAACAGATACGCAGTATTTT. The entire variable domain, with the rest obtained from reference TRBV7-2 and TRBJ2-3, is as follows: GAGVSQSPSNKVTEKGKDVELRCDPISGHTALYWYRQSLGQGLEFLIYFQGNSAPDKSGLPSDRFSAERTGGSVSTLTIQRTQQEDSAVYLCASRLRTSGLTDTQYFGPGTRLTVL.

This chain joins TRBV9 and TRBJ2-1; TRBD1 aligns across 7 bases. Germline CDR1 and CDR2: SGDLS and YYNGEE. V shed 5 bases, J shed 15 bases, and the junction held 8 bases outside the gene matches. This CDR3 is built from 11 residues. The CDR3 DNA reads as TGTGCCAGCAGGGCCCGGGACAGCCCGTTCTTC. It yields the protein CASRARDSPFF.

The CDR3 protein is CSARVGHLNTEAFF. As DNA, the CDR3 is TGCAGTGCTAGAGTAGGGCATTTGAACACTGAAGCTTTCTTT. The chain links TRBV20-1 to TRBJ1-1; the D is unclear. V lost 1 base and J lost 0, with 9 bases in between. From germline, CDR1 is DFQATT and CDR2 SNEGSKA (reference sequence). The CDR3 consists of 14 residues.

CDR3 sequence: CASSLEVGTNEKLFF. The CDR3 DNA reads TGCGCCAGCAGCTTGGAGGTGGGAACTAATGAAAAACTGTTTTTT. This sequence joins TRBV5-1 and TRBJ1-4; D unclear. This CDR3 spans 15 amino acids. Germline values: CDR1 SGHRS, CDR2 YFSETQ. The ends were cut back, 0 bases at V and 1 base at J, with 7 bases in the middle.

The chain has TRBV6-5 and TRBJ2-1, with a tentative D call TRBD1 (6 bases). V dropped 11 bases and J dropped 5 bases, with 19 bases sitting between them. Per the germline V gene, CDR1 is MNHEY and CDR2 is SVGAGI. CDR3 size: 14 residues. CDR3 region: CAAGRGGQNNEQFF. The CDR3 DNA sequence: TGTGCCGCCGGCCGTGGGGGACAAAACAATGAGCAGTTCTTC.

V gene TRBV12-5 combines with J gene TRBJ1-4; D not certain. The CDR3 extends over 11 amino acids. V dropped 4 bases and J dropped 13 bases, with 10 bases sitting between them. Germline V gives CDR1 LGHNT, CDR2 FRNRAP. The CDR3 protein is CASGSPTLLFF. DNA of the CDR3: TGTGCTAGTGGTTCCCCGACTCTACTGTTTTTT.

As regards this clonotype: The junction departs from the called germline gene at one end, perhaps through a read error. The chain combines TRBV5-1 with TRBJ1-1, with a possible D match to TRBD1 (6 bases). The germline V gene encodes CDR1 SGHRS and CDR2 YFSETQ. This CDR3 is built from 21 residues. Written as DNA, the CDR3 is TGTGCCAGCAGCTTGGTAGGGAGCGGTTCGGCGTCTCCCAGGGGGAACACTGAAGCTTTCTTT. Translated: CASSLVGSGSASPRGNTEAFF.

The V gene is TRBV12-3 or TRBV12-4, the J gene TRBJ1-4, with 10 bases matching TRBD1. Trimming cost V 1 base and J 5 bases; bases outside gene matches: 7. This CDR3 spans 17 amino acids. The CDR3 loop is CASSLGFGQGVNEKLFF. The CDR3 region has the DNA TGTGCCAGCAGTTTAGGATTCGGACAGGGGGTAAATGAAAAACTGTTTTTT.